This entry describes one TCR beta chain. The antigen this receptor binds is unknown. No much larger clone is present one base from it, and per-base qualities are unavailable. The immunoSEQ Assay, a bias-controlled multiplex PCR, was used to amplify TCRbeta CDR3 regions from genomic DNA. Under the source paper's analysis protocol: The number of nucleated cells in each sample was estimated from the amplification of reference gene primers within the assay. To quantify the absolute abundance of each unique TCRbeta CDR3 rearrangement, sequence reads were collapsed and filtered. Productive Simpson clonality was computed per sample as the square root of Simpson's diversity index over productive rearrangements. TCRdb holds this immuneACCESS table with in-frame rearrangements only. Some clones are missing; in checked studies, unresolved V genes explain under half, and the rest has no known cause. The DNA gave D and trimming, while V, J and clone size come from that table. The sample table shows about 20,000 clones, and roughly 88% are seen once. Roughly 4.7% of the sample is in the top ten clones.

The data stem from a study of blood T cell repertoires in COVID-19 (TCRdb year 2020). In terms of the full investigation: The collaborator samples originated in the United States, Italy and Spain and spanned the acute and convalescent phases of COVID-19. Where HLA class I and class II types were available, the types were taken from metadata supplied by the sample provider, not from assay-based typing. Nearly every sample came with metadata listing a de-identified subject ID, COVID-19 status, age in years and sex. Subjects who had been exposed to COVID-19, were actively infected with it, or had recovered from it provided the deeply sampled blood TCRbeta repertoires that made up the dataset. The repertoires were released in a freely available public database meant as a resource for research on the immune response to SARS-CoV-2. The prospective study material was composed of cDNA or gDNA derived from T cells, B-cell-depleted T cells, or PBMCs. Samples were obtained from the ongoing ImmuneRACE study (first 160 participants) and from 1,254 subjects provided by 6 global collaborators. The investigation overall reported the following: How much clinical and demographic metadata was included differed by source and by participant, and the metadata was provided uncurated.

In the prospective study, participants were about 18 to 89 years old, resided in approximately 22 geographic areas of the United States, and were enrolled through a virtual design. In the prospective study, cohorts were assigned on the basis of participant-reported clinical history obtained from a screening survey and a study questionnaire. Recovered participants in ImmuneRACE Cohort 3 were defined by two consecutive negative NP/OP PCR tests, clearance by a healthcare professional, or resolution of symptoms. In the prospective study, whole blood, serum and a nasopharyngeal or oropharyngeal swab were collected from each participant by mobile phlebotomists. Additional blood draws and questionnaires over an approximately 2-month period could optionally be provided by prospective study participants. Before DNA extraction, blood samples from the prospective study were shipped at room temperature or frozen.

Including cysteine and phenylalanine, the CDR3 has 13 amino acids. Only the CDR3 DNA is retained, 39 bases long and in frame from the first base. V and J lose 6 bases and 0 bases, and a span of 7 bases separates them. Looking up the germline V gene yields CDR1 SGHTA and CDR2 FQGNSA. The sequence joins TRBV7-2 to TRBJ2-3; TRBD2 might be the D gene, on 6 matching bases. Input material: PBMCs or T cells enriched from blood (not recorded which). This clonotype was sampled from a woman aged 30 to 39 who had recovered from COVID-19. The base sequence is TGTGCCAGCAGAAGCGGGAGCACAGATACGCAGTATTTT. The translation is CASRSGSTDTQYF.